These 4 T cell receptor beta chains were sequenced from one sample in a study of T cell repertoires in cytomegalovirus infection (dated by TCRdb to the late 2010s). The sample's treatment or condition, from its label and the paper: in vitro stimulation with specific CMV peptide epitopes to enrich CMV-specific T cells. What these receptors recognize is not known. The instrument given in TCRdb is Illumina HiSeq 1500. TCRdb passed the public sequencing reads through fastp at Q25 and MiXCR, retaining productive beta sequences. Duplicate CDR3 protein sequences are folded into a single record with the most common DNA and genes. The sample contains hundreds of thousands of distinct CDR3 sequences, about 42% of them found a single time. 43% of the sample is held by the ten biggest clonotypes. Sample: cultured PBMCs, taken from culture after CMV antigen stimulation. These receptor sequences come from a human donor in good health (CMV status not recorded). Some clones in this sample may be carry-over from other donors' samples.

This clonotype occurred a few times. The V and J genes are TRBV18 and TRBJ1-6; 9 positions agree with TRBD1. The V segment lost 6 bases and the J segment 10 bases; nucleotides outside the gene matches: 7. Germline CDR1 and CDR2: KGHSH and LQKENI. This CDR3 is built from 14 residues. CDR3 nucleotide sequence: TGTGCCAGCTCTCCCGGGACAGGGAACTCACCCCTCCACTTT. This translates into CASSPGTGNSPLHF.

The table lists this clonotype with a few counts. This chain joins TRBV12-3 or TRBV12-4 and TRBJ2-5; 7 nucleotides match TRBD2. This CDR3 is built from 13 residues. The trim removed 7 bases at V and 4 bases at J, leaving 6 bases unmatched. The DNA of the CDR3 is TGTGCCAGCACCCTGGGGGGGTCAGAGACCCAGTACTTC. Protein product: CASTLGGSETQYF.

This clonotype was counted between two and nine times. V usage is TRBV7-2 and J usage is TRBJ1-5, with D maybe TRBD1 (5 bases). The CDR3 loop spans 15 amino acids. The germline V gene encodes CDR1 SGHTA and CDR2 FQGNSA. Trimming shortened V by 5 bases and J by 0 bases, and 11 bases separated the two germline ends. Here the CDR3 reads CASSLGTPSNQPQHF. CDR3 DNA sequence: TGTGCCAGCAGCCTCGGGACCCCTAGCAATCAGCCCCAGCATTTT.

This clonotype was seen a handful of times. V usage is TRBV4-1 and J usage is TRBJ2-7, with a weak D call TRBD1 (6 bases). Germline V gene data show CDR1 as MGHRA and CDR2 as YSYEKL. This CDR3 is 12 amino acids long. V was shortened by 1 base and J by 9 bases, with 10 bases between the two germline ends. CDR3 residues: CASSQGPGVQYF. The CDR3 nucleotides read TGCGCCAGCAGCCAAGGTCCAGGGGTGCAGTACTTC.